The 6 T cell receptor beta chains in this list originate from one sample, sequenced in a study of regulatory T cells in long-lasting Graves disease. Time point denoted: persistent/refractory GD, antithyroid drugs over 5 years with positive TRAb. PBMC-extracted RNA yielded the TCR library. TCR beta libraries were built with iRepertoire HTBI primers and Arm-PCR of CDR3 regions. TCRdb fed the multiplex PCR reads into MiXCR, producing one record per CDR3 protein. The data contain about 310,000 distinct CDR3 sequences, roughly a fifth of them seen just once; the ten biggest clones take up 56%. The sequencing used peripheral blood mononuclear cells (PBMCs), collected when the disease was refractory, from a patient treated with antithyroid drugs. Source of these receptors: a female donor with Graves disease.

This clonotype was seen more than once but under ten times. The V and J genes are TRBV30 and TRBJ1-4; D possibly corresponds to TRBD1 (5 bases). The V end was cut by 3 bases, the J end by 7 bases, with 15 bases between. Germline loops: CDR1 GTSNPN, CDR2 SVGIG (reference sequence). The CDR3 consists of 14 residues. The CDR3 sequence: CAWSGAQRGEKLFF. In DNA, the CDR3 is TGTGCCTGGAGCGGGGCCCAGCGGGGTGAAAAACTGTTTTTT.

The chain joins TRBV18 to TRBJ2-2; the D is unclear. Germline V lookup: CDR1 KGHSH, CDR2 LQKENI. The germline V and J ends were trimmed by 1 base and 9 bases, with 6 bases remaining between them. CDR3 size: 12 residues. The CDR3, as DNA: TGTGCCAGCTCACCACGGCGCCGGGAGCTGTTTTTT. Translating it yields CASSPRRRELFF.

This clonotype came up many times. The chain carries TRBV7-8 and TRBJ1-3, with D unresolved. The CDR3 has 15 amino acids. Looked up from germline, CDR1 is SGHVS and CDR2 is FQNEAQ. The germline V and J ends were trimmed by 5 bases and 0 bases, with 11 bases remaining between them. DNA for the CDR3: TGTGCCAGCAGCAGCGGCGGTTCCTCTGGAAACACCATATATTTT. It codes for CASSSGGSSGNTIYF.

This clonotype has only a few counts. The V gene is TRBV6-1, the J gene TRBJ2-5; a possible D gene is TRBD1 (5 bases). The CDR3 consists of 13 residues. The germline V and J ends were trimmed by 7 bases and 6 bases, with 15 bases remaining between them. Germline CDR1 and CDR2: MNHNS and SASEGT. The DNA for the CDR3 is TGTGCCAGCAACATAGGGGTTGGTCAGACCCAGTACTTC. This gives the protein CASNIGVGQTQYF.

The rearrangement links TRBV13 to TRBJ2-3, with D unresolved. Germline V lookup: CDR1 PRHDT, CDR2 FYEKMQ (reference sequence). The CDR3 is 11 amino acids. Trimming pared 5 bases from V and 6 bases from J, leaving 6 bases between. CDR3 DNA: TGTGCCAGCAGCCACTCGGATACGCAGTATTTT. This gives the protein CASSHSDTQYF.

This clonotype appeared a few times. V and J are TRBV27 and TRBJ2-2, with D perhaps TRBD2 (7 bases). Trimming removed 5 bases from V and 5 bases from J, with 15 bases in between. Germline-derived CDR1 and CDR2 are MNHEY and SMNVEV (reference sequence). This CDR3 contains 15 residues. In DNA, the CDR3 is TGTGCCAGCAGTCCAATGGGGGGGCAAACCGGGGAGCTGTTTTTT. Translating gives CASSPMGGQTGELFF.